The 9 T cell receptor beta chains presented below share a single source sample, sequenced in a study of OX40 agonist ivuxolimab in advanced cancers. Libraries were prepared by immunoSEQ multiplex PCR; TCRdb keeps only in-frame clonotypes and omits some of them. The table has around 100,000 clones, roughly 91% seen once; the top ten hold 2% to 3%. The sample was CD4+ or CD8+ T cells sorted from blood, taken in a trial of the OX40 agonist ivuxolimab. The receptors originated from an adult with an advanced solid tumor such as melanoma, head and neck, liver or kidney cancer.

The chain uses TRBV5-1 and TRBJ2-1; weak D call: TRBD2 (5 bases). In germline, CDR1 is SGHRS, CDR2 YFSETQ. CDR3 length: 15 residues. Trimming removed 7 bases at V and 9 bases at J, with 23 bases between. The CDR3 protein is CASSRTGSAVLEQFF. The CDR3 DNA sequence: TGCGCCAGCTCCCGGACGGGTAGCGCCGTTCTTGAGCAGTTCTTC.

This chain uses TRBV7-8 with TRBJ2-1; the match to TRBD1 covers 7 bases. Germline assignment: CDR1 SGHVS and CDR2 FQNEAQ. V shed 1 base and J 8 bases; nucleotides not matched to a gene: 8. CDR3 size: 15 residues. The CDR3 reads CASSLEDRSGDEQFF. CDR3 in DNA: TGTGCCAGCAGCTTAGAGGACAGGTCCGGCGATGAGCAGTTCTTC.

The chain uses TRBV28 and TRBJ2-7, with TRBD1 matching 9 bases. The germline CDR1 and CDR2 sequences are MDHEN and SYDVKM. The CDR3 is 14 residues long. Trimming at V came to 5 bases and at J to 3 bases, leaving 5 bases not matched to a gene. CDR3 residues: CASSPGQGIYEQYF. The CDR3 DNA reads TGTGCCAGCAGTCCGGGACAGGGTATCTACGAGCAGTACTTC.

This chain links TRBV4-2 with TRBJ1-6, with unresolved D. The germline V and J ends were trimmed by 0 bases and 9 bases, with 3 bases remaining between them. Germline V gene sequence: CDR1 LGHNA, CDR2 YNFKEQ. There are 12 residues in the CDR3. CDR3 nucleotides: TGTGCCAGCAGCCAAGATAGTTCACCCCTCCACTTT. It is translated as CASSQDSSPLHF.

Only a few counts were recorded for this clone. The rearrangement uses TRBV5-1 and TRBJ2-1; D not resolved. V lost 4 bases and J 7 bases, leaving 18 bases between the germline ends. The CDR3 is 15 amino acids. Germline V gene sequence: CDR1 SGHRS, CDR2 YFSETQ. Here the CDR3 reads CASSERADPSNEQFF. CDR3 in DNA: TGCGCCAGCAGCGAACGGGCTGACCCCTCTAATGAGCAGTTCTTC.

This clone has a single count. The chain has TRBV27 and TRBJ2-3; TRBD2 matches 8 bases. Germline V lookup: CDR1 MNHEY, CDR2 SMNVEV (reference sequence). The V segment lost 10 bases and the J segment 0 bases; nucleotides outside the gene matches: 12. The CDR3 is 16 residues long. Written as DNA, the CDR3 is TGTGCCACCCGGCGCACTAGCGGAAGTAGCACAGATACGCAGTATTTT. As protein: CATRRTSGSSTDTQYF.

The chain carries TRBV5-4 and TRBJ2-2; 13 bases fit TRBD2. V was clipped by 4 bases and J by 5 bases; unmatched bases: 14. The CDR3 covers 19 residues. The V gene's germline CDR1 is SGHNT and CDR2 YYREEE (reference sequence). CDR3 loop: CASSRSGDTSGRVTGELFF. CDR3 nucleotides: TGTGCCAGCAGCCGATCCGGAGACACTAGCGGGAGGGTTACCGGGGAGCTGTTTTTT.

The rearrangement links TRBV6-6 to TRBJ2-7; tentatively, D is TRBD1 (6 bases). Germline V gene sequence: CDR1 MNHNY, CDR2 SVGAGI (reference sequence). V lost 0 bases and J 2 bases, leaving 11 bases between the germline ends. This CDR3 has 15 residues. This CDR3 reads CASSYSSTGTYEQYF. The CDR3 DNA reads TGTGCCAGCAGTTACTCGTCGACAGGCACCTACGAGCAGTACTTC.

The chain employs TRBV6-1 and TRBJ1-2; the D is unclear. The CDR3 spans 16 residues. The V end was cut by 7 bases, the J end by 2 bases, with 20 bases between. Germline-derived CDR1 and CDR2 are MNHNS and SASEGT. CDR3: CASNDLGSEINYGYTF. The CDR3 region has the DNA TGTGCCAGCAATGATCTCGGAAGCGAGATAAACTATGGCTACACCTTC.